Each of the 10 T cell receptor beta chains below was sequenced from the same sample in a study of T cell repertoires in cytomegalovirus infection. Their antigen targets remain unknown. TCRdb reprocessed the reads with MiXCR, giving one entry per CDR3 protein. There are about 37,000 distinct CDR3 sequences in the sample; around half occur only once, and over 75% lies in the top ten. Specimen: CD8+ T cells from cultured PBMCs, collected from culture after CMV antigen stimulation. Every receptor here comes from a human donor in good health (CMV status not recorded). Some clones in this sample may be carry-over from other donors' samples.

The V call is TRBV7-2, the J call TRBJ2-1; D uncertain. The CDR3 length is 14 residues. Trimming took off 3 bases at V and 6 bases at J, with 12 bases between the two ends. Germline V gives CDR1 SGHTA, CDR2 FQGNSA. Here the CDR3 DNA reads TGTGCCAGCAGCTTTGTTTACAGCTCCAATGAGCAGTTCTTC. Translated: CASSFVYSSNEQFF.

The chain joins TRBV28 to TRBJ2-2, with 12 positions matching TRBD2. Trimming removed 6 bases from V and 7 bases from J; junction bases left unmatched: 6. Germline lookup yields CDR1 MDHEN and CDR2 SYDVKM. This CDR3 contains 15 residues. The DNA for the CDR3 is TGTGCCAGCAGCGCCGGGACTAGCGGGTTCGGGGAGCTGTTTTTT. This codes for CASSAGTSGFGELFF.

This clonotype occurred a few times. The V and J genes are TRBV25-1 and TRBJ2-4, with D perhaps assigned TRBD1 or TRBD2 (6 bases each). V lost 1 base and J 1 base, leaving 8 bases between the germline ends. This CDR3 is 15 amino acids long. In germline, CDR1 is MGHDK, CDR2 SYGVNS. The CDR3 spells CASSEWGAAKNIQYF. CDR3 nucleotide sequence: TGTGCCAGCAGTGAATGGGGGGCGGCCAAAAACATTCAGTACTTC.

The V and J genes are TRBV7-3 and TRBJ2-1; D remains ambiguous. Germline CDR1 SGHTA, CDR2 FQGTGA. The V end lost 4 bases, the J end lost 10 bases, and 11 bases lay between the germline ends. The CDR3 is 12 amino acids. The CDR3 loop is CASSSSSEEQFF. The CDR3 region has the DNA TGTGCCAGCAGCTCCTCGTCGGAGGAGCAGTTCTTC.

The V gene is TRBV7-9, the J gene TRBJ2-5, with 7 bases that match TRBD1. Trimming removed 5 bases from V and 5 bases from J; junction bases left unmatched: 17. This CDR3 has 17 amino acids. Germline V gives CDR1 SEHNR, CDR2 FQNEAQ (reference sequence). The CDR3 DNA follows: TGTGCCAGCAGCCCTCGACAGGGAATGGAGCTCGGTGAGACCCAGTACTTC. Translation gives CASSPRQGMELGETQYF.

This sequence joins TRBV12-3 or TRBV12-4 and TRBJ1-3; tentatively, D is TRBD1 (6 bases). This CDR3 has 17 amino acids. V was pared by 5 bases and J by 0 bases, with 17 bases between. The chain's CDR3 is CASSPPRTVPSGNTIYF. The CDR3 coding sequence is TGTGCCAGCAGTCCTCCCCGGACAGTCCCCTCTGGAAACACCATATATTTT.

This clonotype was seen once. V usage is TRBV2 and J usage is TRBJ2-5; 10 positions agree with TRBD2. V trimming: 4 bases; J trimming: 2 bases; junction bases outside the gene matches: 7. This CDR3 is built from 16 residues. The germline V gene has CDR1 SNHLY and CDR2 FYNNEI. DNA of the CDR3: TGTGCCAGCAGTGTGGTACTAGCGGGACGTCAAGAGACCCAGTACTTC. Translated: CASSVVLAGRQETQYF.

This clonotype came up many times. The chain links TRBV11-2 to TRBJ2-7; D unclear. This CDR3 comprises 16 residues. Germline CDR1 and CDR2: SGHAT and FQNNGV. The V end lost 1 base, the J end lost 3 bases, and 16 bases lay between the germline ends. CDR3 sequence: CASSLAVLPVVYEQYF. The CDR3 DNA reads as TGTGCCAGCAGCTTAGCAGTACTGCCGGTCGTCTACGAGCAGTACTTC.

The rearrangement uses TRBV7-6 and TRBJ1-1; D is ambiguous. Trimming took 2 bases from V and 6 from J, leaving 10 bases between them. The CDR3 spans 13 residues. CDR1 and CDR2 from the germline V gene are SGHVS and FNYEAQ. CDR3 protein: CASSLTSKPEAFF. As DNA, the CDR3 is TGTGCCAGCAGCTTAACGAGTAAGCCTGAAGCTTTCTTT.

This clonotype occurred a few times. The chain links TRBV7-2 to TRBJ2-5; 7 bases agree with TRBD2. The CDR3 is 15 amino acids. Germline lookup yields CDR1 SGHTA and CDR2 FQGNSA. V gave up 5 bases and J gave up 5 bases; unmatched junction bases: 11. Here the CDR3 reads CASSLGGGSGETQYF. CDR3 bases: TGTGCCAGCAGCCTCGGCGGTGGTAGCGGGGAGACCCAGTACTTC. Complete variable domain (other parts from reference TRBV7-2 and TRBJ2-5): GAGVSQSPSNKVTEKGKDVELRCDPISGHTALYWYRQSLGQGLEFLIYFQGNSAPDKSGLPSDRFSAERTGGSVSTLTIQRTQQEDSAVYLCASSLGGGSGETQYFGPGTRLLVL.